This TCR beta chain was found in a study of spatial heterogeneity in lung cancer. General study results and limits: Blood carried ubiquitous expanded tumor TCRs more at resection than follow-up.

Noted time point: sample taken at primary tumor resection. Tumor, nontumor lung or frozen PBMC supplied whole RNA, sequenced without sorting. Of note for this clonotype: The antigen remains undetermined.

Each CDR3 protein gets one entry after TCRdb re-called the 5' RACE reads with MiXCR. This sample has 82,000 or so distinct CDR3 sequences, with over 9.5% found just once. The CDR3 has 14 residues. CDR1 is MNHEY, CDR2 SVGEGT, per germline. V was cut by 7 bases and J by 4 bases, with 16 bases left in between. The chain employs TRBV6-2 or TRBV6-3 and TRBJ1-1; D unclear. This clonotype was sampled from a male donor with early-stage non-small cell lung cancer. The sequencing used PBMCs, collected at surgery. This chain's CDR3 is CASTQAPMATEAFF. The CDR3 DNA sequence: TGTGCCAGCACCCAGGCCCCAATGGCCACTGAAGCTTTCTTT.